The 6 T cell receptor beta chains below were found in one sample sequenced in a study of blood T cell repertoires in COVID-19. Sequenced by immunoSEQ multiplex PCR; TCRdb stores in-frame clones only, minus some. The repertoire has 200,000 to 300,000 clones, approximately 90% of them found once; the top ten carry 0.85% to 0.95%. Sequenced material: PBMCs or T cells enriched from blood (not recorded which). The receptors derive from a man aged 50 to 60 who had been exposed to COVID-19.

This clone was seen only a few times. The gene calls are TRBV5-1 and TRBJ2-2; 8 bases are a match to TRBD1. Germline V gives CDR1 SGHRS, CDR2 YFSETQ. J lost 7 bases, V lost 2 bases, and 7 bases had no gene match. The length of the CDR3 is 15 residues. As DNA, the CDR3 is TGCGCCAGCAGCTTAAGTTACAGGGGGTTCGGGGAGCTGTTTTTT. Translation: CASSLSYRGFGELFF. The whole variable domain, filled in from reference TRBV5-1 and TRBJ2-2, reads KAGVTQTPRYLIKTRGQQVTLSCSPISGHRSVSWYQQTPGQGLQFLFEYFSETQRNKGNFPGRFSGRQFSNSRSEMNVSTLELGDSALYLCASSLSYRGFGELFFGEGSRLTVL.

In this sample, this clone turned up once. CDR3 sequence: CASSLGAASGSFGANVLTF. The CDR3 DNA follows: TGTGCCAGCAGCTTGGGTGCGGCTAGCGGGAGTTTTGGGGCCAACGTCCTGACTTTC. The V call is TRBV5-4, the J call TRBJ2-6; 10 nucleotides match TRBD2. The germline V gene has CDR1 SGHNT and CDR2 YYREEE (reference sequence). Trimming took 0 bases from V and 3 from J; bases not matched to a gene: 9. CDR3 size: 19 residues.

The chain joins TRBV29-1 to TRBJ1-1; a possible D gene is TRBD1 (5 bases). The ends were cut back, 5 bases at V and 1 base at J, with 8 bases in the middle. CDR3 length: 12 amino acids. Germline lookup yields CDR1 SQVTM and CDR2 ANQGSEA. CDR3 sequence: CSVKQENTEAFF. The DNA for the CDR3 is TGCAGCGTTAAACAGGAGAACACTGAAGCTTTCTTT.

This chain connects TRBV5-1 to TRBJ2-7, with 8 bases aligning to TRBD1. Germline values: CDR1 SGHRS, CDR2 YFSETQ. J lost 6 bases, V lost 4 bases, and 6 bases had no gene match. The CDR3 consists of 13 residues. The chain's CDR3 is CASSNQGASEQYF. The CDR3 DNA is TGCGCCAGCAGCAATCAGGGGGCATCCGAGCAGTACTTC.

This clone was picked up one time. The chain combines TRBV4-1 with TRBJ1-5; possible D gene TRBD1, 6 bases. V lost 2 bases and J 0 bases, leaving 14 bases between the germline ends. This CDR3 has 17 residues. Germline CDR1 is MGHRA and CDR2 is YSYEKL. The CDR3 loop reads CASSQRTAHHSNQPQHF. The CDR3 DNA reads as TGCGCCAGCAGCCAACGGACAGCCCACCATAGCAATCAGCCCCAGCATTTT.

The chain joins TRBV7-2 to TRBJ2-5; 8 bases agree with TRBD2. CDR1 SGHTA and CDR2 FQGNSA come from the germline V gene. With 1 base clipped from V and 5 bases from J, the junction kept 9 bases outside the gene matches. There are 16 residues in the CDR3. CDR3: CASSLGDGGARETQYF. In DNA, the CDR3 is TGTGCCAGCAGCTTAGGGGACGGGGGGGCCAGGGAGACCCAGTACTTC.